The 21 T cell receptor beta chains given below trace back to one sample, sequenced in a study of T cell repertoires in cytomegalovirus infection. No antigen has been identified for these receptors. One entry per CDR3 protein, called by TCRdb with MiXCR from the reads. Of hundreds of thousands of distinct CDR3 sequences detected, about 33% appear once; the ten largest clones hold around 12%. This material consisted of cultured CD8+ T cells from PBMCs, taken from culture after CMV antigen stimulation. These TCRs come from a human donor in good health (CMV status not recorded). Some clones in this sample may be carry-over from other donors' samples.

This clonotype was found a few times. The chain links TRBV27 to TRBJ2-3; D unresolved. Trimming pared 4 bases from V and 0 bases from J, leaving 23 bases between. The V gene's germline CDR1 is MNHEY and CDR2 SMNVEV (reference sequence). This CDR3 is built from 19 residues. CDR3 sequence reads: CASSSMIGPFSTSTDTQYF. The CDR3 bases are TGTGCCAGCAGTTCGATGATAGGGCCTTTTTCTACTAGCACAGATACGCAGTATTTT.

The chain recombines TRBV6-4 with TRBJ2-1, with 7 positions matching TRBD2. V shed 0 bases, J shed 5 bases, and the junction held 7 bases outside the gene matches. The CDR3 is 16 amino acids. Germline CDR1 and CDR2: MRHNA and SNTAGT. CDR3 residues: CASSDSVGGIHNEQFF. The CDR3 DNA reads TGTGCCAGCAGTGACTCTGTGGGGGGGATACACAATGAGCAGTTCTTC.

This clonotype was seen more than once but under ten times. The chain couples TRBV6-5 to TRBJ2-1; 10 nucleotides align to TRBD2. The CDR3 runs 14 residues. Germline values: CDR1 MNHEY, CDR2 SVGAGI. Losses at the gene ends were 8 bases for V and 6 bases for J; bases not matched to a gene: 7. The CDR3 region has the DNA TGTGCCAGCGGGTTTAGCGGGGGGCCCAATGAGCAGTTCTTC. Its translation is CASGFSGGPNEQFF.

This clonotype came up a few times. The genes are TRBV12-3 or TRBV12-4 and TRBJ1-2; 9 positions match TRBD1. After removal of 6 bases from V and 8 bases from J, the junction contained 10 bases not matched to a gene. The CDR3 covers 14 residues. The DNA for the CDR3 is TGTGCCAGCAGCCCCTCCGGACAGGGGAGAGGCTACACCTTC. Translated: CASSPSGQGRGYTF.

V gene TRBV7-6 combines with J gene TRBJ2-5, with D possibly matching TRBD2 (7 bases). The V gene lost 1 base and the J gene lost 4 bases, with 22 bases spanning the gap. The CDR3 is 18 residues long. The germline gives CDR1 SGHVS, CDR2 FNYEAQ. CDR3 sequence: CASSLGIVGGPRGETQYF. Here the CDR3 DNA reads TGTGCCAGCAGCTTAGGGATAGTGGGGGGGCCAAGGGGAGAGACCCAGTACTTC.

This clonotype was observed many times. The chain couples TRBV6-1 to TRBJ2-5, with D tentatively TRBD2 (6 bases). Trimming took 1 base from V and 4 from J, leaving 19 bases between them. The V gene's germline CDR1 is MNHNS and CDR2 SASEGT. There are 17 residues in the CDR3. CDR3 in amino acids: CASSEGEASGGRETQYF. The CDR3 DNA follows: TGTGCCAGCAGTGAAGGGGAGGCGAGCGGCGGTCGAGAGACCCAGTACTTC.

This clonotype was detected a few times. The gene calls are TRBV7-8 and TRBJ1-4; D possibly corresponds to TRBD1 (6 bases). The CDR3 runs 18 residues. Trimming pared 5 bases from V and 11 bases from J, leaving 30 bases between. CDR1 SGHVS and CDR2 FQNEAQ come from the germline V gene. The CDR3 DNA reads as TGTGCCAGCAGCCGAACGCCATGGAGGGCGGGGAGGGGGTGGAAACTGTTTTTT. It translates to CASSRTPWRAGRGWKLFF.

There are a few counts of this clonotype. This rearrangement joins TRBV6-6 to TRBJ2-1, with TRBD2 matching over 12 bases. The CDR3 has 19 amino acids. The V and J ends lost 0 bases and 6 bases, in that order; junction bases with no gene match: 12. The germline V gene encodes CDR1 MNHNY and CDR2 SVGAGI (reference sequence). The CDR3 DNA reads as TGTGCCAGCAGTTACTCGTTTACCCCGGAGACTAGCGGGGGCAATGAGCAGTTCTTC. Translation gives CASSYSFTPETSGGNEQFF.

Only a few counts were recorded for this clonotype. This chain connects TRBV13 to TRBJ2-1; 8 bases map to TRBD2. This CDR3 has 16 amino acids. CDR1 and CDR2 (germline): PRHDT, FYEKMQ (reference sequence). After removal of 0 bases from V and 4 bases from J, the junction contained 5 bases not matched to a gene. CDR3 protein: CASSLGSGGMYNEQFF. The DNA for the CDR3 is TGTGCCAGCAGCTTAGGGTCGGGAGGGATGTACAATGAGCAGTTCTTC.

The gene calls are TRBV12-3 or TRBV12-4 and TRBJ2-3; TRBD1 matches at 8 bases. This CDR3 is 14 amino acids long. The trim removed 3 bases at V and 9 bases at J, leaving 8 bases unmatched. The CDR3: CASSFGTGLITQYF. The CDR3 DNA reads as TGTGCCAGCAGTTTCGGGACAGGACTGATCACGCAGTATTTT.

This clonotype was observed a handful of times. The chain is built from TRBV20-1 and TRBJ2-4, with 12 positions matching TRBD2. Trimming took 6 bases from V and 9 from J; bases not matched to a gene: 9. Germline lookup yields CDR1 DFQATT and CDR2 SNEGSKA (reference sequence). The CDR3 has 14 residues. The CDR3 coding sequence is TGCAGTGCAAACCTAGCGGGGGGGAGAGGCATTCAGTACTTC. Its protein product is CSANLAGGRGIQYF.

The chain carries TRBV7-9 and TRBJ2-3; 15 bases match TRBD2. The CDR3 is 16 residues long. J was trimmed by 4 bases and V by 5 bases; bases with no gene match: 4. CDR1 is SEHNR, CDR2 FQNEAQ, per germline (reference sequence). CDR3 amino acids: CASSQGLAGGADTQYF. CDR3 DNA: TGTGCCAGCAGCCAAGGACTAGCGGGGGGGGCAGATACGCAGTATTTT.

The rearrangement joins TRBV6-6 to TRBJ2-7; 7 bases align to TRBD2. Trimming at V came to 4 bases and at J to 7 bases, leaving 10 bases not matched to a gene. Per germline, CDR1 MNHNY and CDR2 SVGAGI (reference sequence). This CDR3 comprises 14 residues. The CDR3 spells CASSLSGGGLEQYV. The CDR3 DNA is TGTGCCAGCAGTTTATCGGGCGGGGGTTTAGAGCAGTACGTC.

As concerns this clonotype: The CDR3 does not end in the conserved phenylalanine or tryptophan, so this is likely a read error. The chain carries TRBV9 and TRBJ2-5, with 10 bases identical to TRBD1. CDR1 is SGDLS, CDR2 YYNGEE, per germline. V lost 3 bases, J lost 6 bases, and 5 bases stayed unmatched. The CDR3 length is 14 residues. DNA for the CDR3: TGTGCCAGCAGCGGGACAGGGGGGCTAAAGACCCAGTACTCC. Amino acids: CASSGTGGLKTQYS.

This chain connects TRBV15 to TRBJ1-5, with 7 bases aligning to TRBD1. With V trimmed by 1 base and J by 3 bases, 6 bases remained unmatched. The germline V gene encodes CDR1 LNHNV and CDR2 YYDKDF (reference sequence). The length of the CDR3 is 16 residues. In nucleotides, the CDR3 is TGTGCCACCAGCAGAGCCAGGGGGACGATCAATCAGCCCCAGCATTTT. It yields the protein CATSRARGTINQPQHF.

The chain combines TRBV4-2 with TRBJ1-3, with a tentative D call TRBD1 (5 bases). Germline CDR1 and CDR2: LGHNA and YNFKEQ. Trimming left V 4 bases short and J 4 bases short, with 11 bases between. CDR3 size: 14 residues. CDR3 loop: CASSPRGVGNTIYF. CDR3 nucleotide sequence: TGTGCCAGCAGCCCGCGAGGGGTCGGAAACACCATATATTTT.

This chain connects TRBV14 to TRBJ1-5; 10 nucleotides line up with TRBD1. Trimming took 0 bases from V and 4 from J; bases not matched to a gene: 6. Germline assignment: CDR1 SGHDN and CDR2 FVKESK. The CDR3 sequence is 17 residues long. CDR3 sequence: CASSQDGDRGTNQPQHF. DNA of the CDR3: TGTGCCAGCAGCCAAGACGGGGACAGGGGAACTAATCAGCCCCAGCATTTT.

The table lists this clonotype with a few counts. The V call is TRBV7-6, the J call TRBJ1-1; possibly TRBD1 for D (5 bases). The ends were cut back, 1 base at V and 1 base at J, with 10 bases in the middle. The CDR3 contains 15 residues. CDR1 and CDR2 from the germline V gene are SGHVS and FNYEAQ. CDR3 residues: CASSLVTGENTEAFF. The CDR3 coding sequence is TGTGCCAGCAGCTTAGTAACGGGGGAGAACACTGAAGCTTTCTTT.

The CDR3 bases are TGTGCCAGTCATGAGGCAGGTTGGTCCTACGAGCAGTACTTC. Translating gives CASHEAGWSYEQYF. The chain is built from TRBV6-1 and TRBJ2-7; D is undetermined. The CDR3 runs 14 residues. The ends were cut back, 9 bases at V and 1 base at J, with 16 bases in the middle. Germline-derived CDR1 and CDR2 are MNHNS and SASEGT.

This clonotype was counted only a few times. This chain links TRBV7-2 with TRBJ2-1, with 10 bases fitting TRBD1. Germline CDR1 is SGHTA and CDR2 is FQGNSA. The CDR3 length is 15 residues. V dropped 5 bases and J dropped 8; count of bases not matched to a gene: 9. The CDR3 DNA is TGTGCCAGCAGCGCGACAGGGGGCGCTTTGGATGAGCAGTTCTTC. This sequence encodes CASSATGGALDEQFF.

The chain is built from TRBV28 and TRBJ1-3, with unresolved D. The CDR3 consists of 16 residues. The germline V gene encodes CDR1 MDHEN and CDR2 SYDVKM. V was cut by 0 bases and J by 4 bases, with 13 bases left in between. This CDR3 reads CASSLWAGTKGNTIYF. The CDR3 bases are TGTGCCAGCAGTTTATGGGCAGGAACGAAAGGAAACACCATATATTTT.